Listed here are 19 T cell receptor beta chains from one sample, sequenced in a study of cytomegalovirus exposure and HLA in healthy donors. PCR primers comprised 60 Vbeta and 13 Jbeta primers. This table comes from immunoSEQ multiplex PCR, and its TCRdb copy is limited to in-frame clones, with some not included. The sample lists roughly 250,000 clones; roughly four fifths were seen once. Sequenced: PBMCs. Receptor source: a woman aged 40 to 55 in good health and CMV-seropositive.

The genes are TRBV6-5 and TRBJ2-3; TRBD2 matches 11 bases. The germline V gene encodes CDR1 MNHEY and CDR2 SVGAGI. V lost 2 bases to trimming and J lost 4 bases; unmatched junction nucleotides: 5. This CDR3 has 16 residues. This chain's CDR3 is CASSYGSGRAADTQYF. For the CDR3, the DNA is TGTGCCAGCAGTTACGGTAGCGGGAGGGCCGCAGATACGCAGTATTTT.

V is TRBV11-1 and J is TRBJ1-3; D unresolved. The CDR3 length is 16 residues. The V gene lost 1 base and the J gene lost 3 bases, with 13 bases spanning the gap. Per germline, CDR1 SGHAT and CDR2 FQDESV (reference sequence). CDR3 bases: TGTGCCAGCAGCTTAGGCTCCGGGATCAGTGGAAACACCATATATTTT. Protein: CASSLGSGISGNTIYF. The complete variable domain, with remaining parts taken from reference TRBV11-1 and TRBJ1-3, reads EAEVAQSPRYKITEKSQAVAFWCDPISGHATLYWYRQILGQGPELLVQFQDESVVDDSQLPKDRFSAERLKGVDSTLKIQPAELGDSAMYLCASSLGSGISGNTIYFGEGSWLTVV.

This chain joins TRBV4-1 and TRBJ2-4; 7 bases are a match to TRBD2. CDR1 MGHRA and CDR2 YSYEKL come from the germline V gene. This CDR3 region has 18 residues. V dropped 0 bases and J dropped 0; count of bases not matched to a gene: 8. This CDR3 is CASSQDRLAVGAKNIQYF. The CDR3 DNA follows: TGCGCCAGCAGCCAAGACCGTCTAGCGGTGGGAGCCAAAAACATTCAGTACTTC.

The chain uses TRBV5-4 and TRBJ2-5; 8 nucleotides agree with TRBD1. Trimming cost V 4 bases and J 3 bases; bases outside gene matches: 5. Germline values: CDR1 SGHNT, CDR2 YYREEE (reference sequence). The CDR3 runs 14 residues. CDR3 sequence (DNA): TGTGCCAGCAGCCTGGGACAGGAGGAAGAGACCCAGTACTTC. Its translation is CASSLGQEEETQYF.

This clone was counted a single time. The V gene is TRBV28, the J gene TRBJ1-5; D uncertain. The V and J ends lost 2 bases and 7 bases respectively, with 6 bases between them. Germline V gene sequence: CDR1 MDHEN, CDR2 SYDVKM. This CDR3 region has 12 residues. The DNA for the CDR3 is TGTGCCAGCAGTTTAATTGGCCAGCCCCAGCATTTT. Its protein is CASSLIGQPQHF.

This sequence joins TRBV7-3 and TRBJ2-3, with D perhaps TRBD2 (5 bases). Per germline, CDR1 SGHTA and CDR2 FQGTGA. The CDR3 loop spans 16 amino acids. V dropped 5 bases and J dropped 3 bases, with 18 bases sitting between them. DNA of the CDR3: TGTGCCAGCAGCCGTAGCGCAGGCCGGGCGACAGATACGCAGTATTTT. This encodes CASSRSAGRATDTQYF.

The rearrangement joins TRBV7-9 to TRBJ2-7; TRBD1 agrees at 12 bases. Germline V lookup: CDR1 SEHNR, CDR2 FQNEAQ (reference sequence). Trimming removed 3 bases from V and 5 bases from J; junction bases left unmatched: 8. The CDR3 totals 16 residues. CDR3 DNA: TGTGCCAGCAGCTTCTATGCCGGGACAGGGGGCAACGAGCAGTACTTC. It encodes CASSFYAGTGGNEQYF.

This chain links TRBV19 with TRBJ1-3; no clear D. The length of the CDR3 is 11 residues. Germline V gene sequence: CDR1 LNHDA, CDR2 SQIVND (reference sequence). The germline V and J ends were trimmed by 3 bases and 8 bases, with 5 bases remaining between them. Here the CDR3 DNA reads TGTGCCAGTAGTATCGTTGACACCATATATTTT. Translation gives CASSIVDTIYF.

The chain uses TRBV30 and TRBJ1-5; D remains ambiguous. The V and J ends lost 0 bases and 5 bases respectively, with 8 bases between them. This CDR3 spans 13 amino acids. CDR1 is GTSNPN, CDR2 SVGIG, per germline (reference sequence). This CDR3 is CAWSVRGDQPQHF. The CDR3 DNA follows: TGTGCCTGGAGTGTACGCGGGGATCAGCCCCAGCATTTT.

This sequence joins TRBV6-6 and TRBJ2-1; TRBD2 is a possible D gene (5 bases). Trimming pared 6 bases from V and 2 bases from J, leaving 17 bases between. Looked up from germline, CDR1 is MNHNY and CDR2 is SVGAGI (reference sequence). The CDR3 runs to 16 residues. The CDR3 DNA reads as TGTGCCAGCAGCCCCCGCGCGTCGGGGACCTACAATGAGCAGTTCTTC. It translates to CASSPRASGTYNEQFF.

This clone was seen a handful of times. The V call is TRBV19, the J call TRBJ2-1; 8 nucleotides line up with TRBD2. The CDR3 length is 14 residues. Germline-derived CDR1 and CDR2 are LNHDA and SQIVND (reference sequence). The V gene end was trimmed by 0 bases and the J gene end by 13 bases; junction bases not matched to a gene: 8. This chain's CDR3 is CASSIDLQGTSQFF. The DNA of the CDR3 is TGTGCCAGTAGTATAGATTTACAAGGGACTAGTCAGTTCTTC.

The CDR3 coding sequence is TGTGCCAGTAGTATCGGGGTGGAGGTAGGATACGAGCAGTACTTC. Amino acids: CASSIGVEVGYEQYF. The chain is built from TRBV19 and TRBJ2-7, with D tentatively TRBD2 (5 bases). The CDR3 runs 15 residues. Germline CDR1 is LNHDA and CDR2 is SQIVND (reference sequence). Trimming cost V 3 bases and J 4 bases, with 16 bases left between them.

This chain joins TRBV4-2 and TRBJ1-1; no clear D gene. The CDR3 consists of 15 residues. The germline V and J ends were trimmed by 1 base and 2 bases, with 11 bases remaining between them. Germline V gene data show CDR1 as LGHNA and CDR2 as YNFKEQ. This CDR3 is CASSQVGGINTEAFF. The CDR3 DNA is TGTGCCAGCAGCCAAGTAGGAGGTATAAACACTGAAGCTTTCTTT.

The chain carries TRBV7-9 and TRBJ2-1, with TRBD2 identical over 7 bases. Germline V gives CDR1 SEHNR, CDR2 FQNEAQ (reference sequence). This CDR3 has 17 amino acids. V lost 3 bases to trimming and J lost 8 bases; unmatched junction nucleotides: 16. The CDR3, as DNA: TGTGCCAGCAGCTTGAGAACTAGCGACTTTCGGGGAGATGAGCAGTTCTTC. It codes for CASSLRTSDFRGDEQFF. The variable domain in full, completed from reference TRBV7-9 and TRBJ2-1, reads DTGVSQNPRHKITKRGQNVTFRCDPISEHNRLYWYRQTLGQGPEFLTYFQNEAQLEKSRLLSDRFSAERPKGSFSTLEIQRTEQGDSAMYLCASSLRTSDFRGDEQFFGPGTRLTVL.

CDR3 sequence: CASNKGLAGSYEQYF. Here the CDR3 DNA reads TGCGCCAGCAACAAGGGACTAGCGGGGTCCTACGAGCAGTACTTC. The chain combines TRBV5-1 with TRBJ2-7; 13 bases match TRBD2. The CDR3 extends over 15 amino acids. V lost 6 bases and J lost 1; bases outside the gene matches: 4. Germline CDR1 SGHRS, CDR2 YFSETQ.

The V gene is TRBV2, the J gene TRBJ2-7; 12 nucleotides align to TRBD2. Trimming cost V 6 bases and J 3 bases; bases outside gene matches: 3. The CDR3 is made up of 14 amino acids. Looked up from germline, CDR1 is SNHLY and CDR2 is FYNNEI. For the CDR3, the DNA is TGTGCCAGCAGCCCTAGCGGGAGGGTCTACGAGCAGTACTTC. Its translation: CASSPSGRVYEQYF.

This chain uses TRBV6-6 with TRBJ1-6; possibly TRBD1 for D (6 bases). This CDR3 has 16 amino acids. Germline V gene sequence: CDR1 MNHNY, CDR2 SVGAGI (reference sequence). Trimming removed 6 bases from V and 2 bases from J, with 14 bases in between. The CDR3 sequence is CASSGDISTYNSPLHF. CDR3 nucleotide sequence: TGTGCCAGCAGCGGGGACATAAGCACCTATAATTCACCCCTCCACTTT.

This rearrangement joins TRBV4-1 to TRBJ1-5; D remains ambiguous. The CDR3 runs to 19 residues. The germline V gene has CDR1 MGHRA and CDR2 YSYEKL. V lost 0 bases, J lost 0 bases, and 18 bases lay in between. CDR3 bases: TGCGCCAGCAGCCAAGATCTTTCCCAGACATTCAATAGCAATCAGCCCCAGCATTTT. Encoded protein: CASSQDLSQTFNSNQPQHF.

This chain connects TRBV7-2 to TRBJ2-1; D is possibly TRBD2 (6 bases). The CDR3 sequence is 17 residues long. CDR1 SGHTA and CDR2 FQGNSA come from the germline V gene. V was clipped by 0 bases and J by 0 bases, with 12 bases between them. CDR3 coding DNA: TGTGCCAGCAGCTTAGCGCAGCTAGCGAGCTCCTACAATGAGCAGTTCTTC. Translation gives CASSLAQLASSYNEQFF.